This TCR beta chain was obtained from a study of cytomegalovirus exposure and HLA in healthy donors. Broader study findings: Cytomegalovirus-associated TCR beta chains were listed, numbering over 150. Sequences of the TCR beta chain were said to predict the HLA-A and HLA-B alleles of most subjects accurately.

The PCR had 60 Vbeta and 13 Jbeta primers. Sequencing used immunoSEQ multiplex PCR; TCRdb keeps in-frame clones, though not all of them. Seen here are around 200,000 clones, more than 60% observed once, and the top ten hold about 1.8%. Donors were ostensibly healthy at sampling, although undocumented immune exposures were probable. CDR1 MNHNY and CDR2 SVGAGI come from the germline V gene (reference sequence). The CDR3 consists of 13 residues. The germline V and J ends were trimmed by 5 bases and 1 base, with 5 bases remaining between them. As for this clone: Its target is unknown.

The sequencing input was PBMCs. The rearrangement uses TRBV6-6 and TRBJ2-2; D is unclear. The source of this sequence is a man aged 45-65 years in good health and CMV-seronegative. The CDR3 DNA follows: TGTGCCAGCAGTAGTAGGAACACCGGGGAGCTGTTTTTT. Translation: CASSSRNTGELFF.